This TCR beta chain was captured in a study of blood T cell repertoires in COVID-19. In the authors' methods: Estimated nucleated cell counts came from reference gene primer amplification. Using immunoSEQ multiplex PCR, the repertoire was profiled, and TCRdb retains in-frame clones only, with some absent. V, J and clone size are those of that table, while D and trimming were read from the DNA. The sample gives 270,000 or so clones, roughly nine tenths of which show up once; about 4.6% is in the top ten. Sample: peripheral blood. The sequence was collected from a woman aged 40 to 50 who had recovered from COVID-19.

The CDR3 coding sequence is TGTGCCAGCAGTTACCGGGGGGGCTCGGACACTGAAGCTTTCTTT. Protein sequence: CASSYRGGSDTEAFF. This chain joins TRBV6-5 and TRBJ1-1; maybe TRBD1 (6 bases). The CDR3 consists of 15 residues. Germline loops: CDR1 MNHEY, CDR2 SVGAGI. Trimming took off 2 bases at V and 3 bases at J, with 13 bases between the two ends.